Each of the 21 T cell receptor beta chains below was sequenced from the same sample in a study of spatial heterogeneity in lung cancer. General study findings and limits: How many expanded intratumoral alpha and beta TCRs were present tracked the tumor mutation count, which was a count of nonsynonymous mutations.

Specified time point: sample taken at primary tumor resection. TCRdb ran MiXCR on the 5' RACE reads and lists one entry per CDR3 protein. The sample holds 13,000 or so distinct CDR3 sequences, under 6% seen once. Their cognate antigens are unknown. This material consisted of lung tumor tissue, taken at surgery. The receptors come from a male donor with early-stage non-small cell lung cancer.

This clonotype occurred many times. A library prepared for alpha chains yielded this beta chain as an off-target read; its size is of little meaning. The chain recombines TRBV20-1 with TRBJ1-1; TRBD1 matches at 7 bases. V was clipped by 6 bases and J by 5 bases; unmatched bases: 9. The germline CDR1 and CDR2 sequences are DFQATT and SNEGSKA (reference sequence). The CDR3 contains 13 residues. The CDR3 spells CSALDRRGTEAFF. CDR3 DNA sequence: TGCAGTGCCTTGGACAGGAGGGGGACTGAAGCTTTCTTT.

This clonotype was recorded many times. The library was designed around alpha chains, so this beta chain is a stray read whose abundance carries little weight. This rearrangement joins TRBV5-1 to TRBJ1-6; D is unclear. This CDR3 has 14 residues. Germline lookup yields CDR1 SGHRS and CDR2 YFSETQ. V lost 3 bases and J 8 bases, leaving 12 bases between the germline ends. This CDR3 reads CASSSGNLDSPLHF. In DNA, the CDR3 is TGCGCCAGCAGCTCGGGAAACCTGGATTCACCCCTCCACTTT.

This clonotype was observed at least ten times. The library was built for alpha chains, so this beta chain is an off-target read and its size means little. The chain recombines TRBV12-3 or TRBV12-4 with TRBJ2-1; TRBD2 agrees at 9 bases. Trimming removed 3 bases from V and 5 bases from J; junction bases left unmatched: 8. This CDR3 region has 16 residues. CDR3 amino acids: CASSFLGTSPHNEQFF. CDR3 coding DNA: TGTGCCAGCAGTTTCCTCGGGACTAGCCCCCACAATGAGCAGTTCTTC.

This clonotype was found many times. As an off-target read in a library built for alpha chains, this beta chain has a frequency of little significance. This chain joins TRBV5-1 and TRBJ2-5, with unresolved D. Trimming cost V 0 bases and J 5 bases, with 5 bases left between them. CDR1 is SGHRS and CDR2 is YFSETQ in the germline V gene. There are 12 residues in the CDR3. The CDR3 loop is CASSLALETQYF. CDR3 nucleotide sequence: TGCGCCAGCAGCTTGGCCCTGGAGACCCAGTACTTC.

This clonotype has a count of ten or more. This beta chain is a stray sequence in a library constructed for alpha chains; its clone size is not meaningful. CDR3 protein: CASSLYSLNTEAFF. In nucleotides, the CDR3 is TGCGCCAGCAGCTTGTACAGTTTGAACACTGAAGCTTTCTTT. The chain uses TRBV5-1 and TRBJ1-1; unclear D gene. V lost 1 base, J lost 0 bases, and 7 bases lay in between. The germline CDR1 and CDR2 sequences are SGHRS and YFSETQ. The CDR3 is 14 residues long.

This clonotype was observed many times. A library made for alpha chains picked up this beta chain off target, so its size means little. This chain joins TRBV6-2 or TRBV6-3 and TRBJ2-2; a possible D gene is TRBD2 (6 bases). The CDR3 contains 13 residues. Germline CDR1 is MNHEY and CDR2 is SVGEGT. V was clipped by 7 bases and J by 4 bases, with 10 bases between them. The CDR3 coding sequence is TGTGCCAGCAAATTGGGGGGCACCGGGGAGCTGTTTTTT. As protein: CASKLGGTGELFF.

This clonotype was seen only a few times. With the library built for alpha chains, this beta chain is off target and its frequency is not meaningful. J is TRBJ1-4 and V is TRBV2; TRBD1 is a possible D gene (6 bases). Germline V gene sequence: CDR1 SNHLY, CDR2 FYNNEI. The CDR3 extends over 14 amino acids. Deletions cut 3 bases from V and 8 bases from J, with 13 bases between. CDR3 bases: TGTGCCAGCAGTGACAGGGGACGGAGAGAAAAACTGTTTTTT. It translates to CASSDRGRREKLFF.

This clonotype was seen many times. Since it is a stray read in a library aimed at alpha chains, this beta chain has a size that is not meaningful. The chain combines TRBV20-1 with TRBJ1-5, with no clear D. The CDR3 sequence is 13 residues long. The germline V and J ends were trimmed by 3 bases and 5 bases, with 11 bases remaining between them. Germline CDR1 reads DFQATT; CDR2 reads SNEGSKA (reference sequence). CDR3 nucleotide sequence: TGCAGTGCTAGTTACAGCCCCGATCAGCCCCAGCATTTT. Its protein is CSASYSPDQPQHF.

This clonotype was recorded at least ten times. As an off-target read in a library built for alpha chains, this beta chain has a frequency of little significance. This chain connects TRBV4-1 to TRBJ2-5; TRBD1 matches 9 bases. Germline CDR1 is MGHRA and CDR2 is YSYEKL. The CDR3 loop spans 15 amino acids. V lost 4 bases, J lost 5 bases, and 8 bases stayed unmatched. Here the CDR3 DNA reads TGCGCCAGCAGCCGAGACACCGGGACAGGGGAGACCCAGTACTTC. It yields the protein CASSRDTGTGETQYF.

There are many counts of this clonotype. This beta chain is an off-target read within a library intended for alpha chains, so its frequency means little. The chain couples TRBV20-1 to TRBJ2-1; no firm D call. The CDR3 has 14 amino acids. V was pared by 4 bases and J by 0 bases, with 10 bases between. Germline assignment: CDR1 DFQATT and CDR2 SNEGSKA (reference sequence). CDR3 nucleotides: TGCAGTGCTACGGCCCGAAGCTCCTACAATGAGCAGTTCTTC. It specifies CSATARSSYNEQFF.

Notes on this clonotype: A library made for alpha chains picked up this beta chain off target, so its size means little. The J gene is TRBJ1-4, the V gene TRBV5-4; 7 bases line up with TRBD1. With V trimmed by 0 bases and J by 2 bases, 7 bases remained unmatched. The CDR3 extends over 17 amino acids. From germline, CDR1 is SGHNT and CDR2 YYREEE (reference sequence). CDR3 bases: TGTGCCAGCAGCTTGGGGCAGGGGGTGAGGACTAATGAAAAACTGTTTTTT. It is translated as CASSLGQGVRTNEKLFF.

Many counts were recorded for this clonotype. This beta chain lies outside the target of a library built for alpha chains; its clone size means little. This rearrangement joins TRBV4-3 to TRBJ2-5, with D possibly being TRBD2 (6 bases). There are 17 residues in the CDR3. The germline V gene has CDR1 LGHNA and CDR2 YSLEER. Trimming left V 0 bases short and J 5 bases short, with 19 bases between. CDR3 region: CASSQEGRRGYMETQYF. The CDR3 bases are TGCGCCAGCAGCCAAGAAGGGAGGAGGGGTTATATGGAGACCCAGTACTTC.

As to this clonotype: Since the library was made to target alpha chains, this beta chain is a stray read and its abundance is not meaningful. The rearrangement joins TRBV6-1 to TRBJ2-3; D is ambiguous. In germline, CDR1 is MNHNS, CDR2 SASEGT. The CDR3 is 16 amino acids. The germline V and J ends were trimmed by 2 bases and 1 base, with 13 bases remaining between them. The CDR3 sequence is CASSEFSGFGTDTQYF. CDR3 sequence (DNA): TGTGCCAGCAGTGAATTTTCGGGCTTTGGCACAGATACGCAGTATTTT.

This clonotype was recorded many times. This beta chain appears as a stray read in a library generated for alpha chains; its size is not informative. The chain joins TRBV12-3 or TRBV12-4 to TRBJ1-5; a weak D match, TRBD1 (5 bases). The CDR3 totals 12 residues. Trimming left V 3 bases short and J 6 bases short, with 6 bases between. The CDR3 coding sequence is TGTGCCAGCAGTTTGGGGGGTCAGCCCCAGCATTTT. Amino acids: CASSLGGQPQHF.

Within the sample, this clonotype is large (0.1 to 1%). This beta chain turned up in a library designed for alpha chains; as an off-target read, its abundance says little. The chain couples TRBV18 to TRBJ1-1; D ambiguous. From germline, CDR1 is KGHSH and CDR2 LQKENI. V shed 5 bases and J shed 5 bases, with 15 bases lying between them. The CDR3 covers 14 residues. The CDR3 sequence: CASSTRAERTEAFF. In DNA form, the CDR3 reads TGTGCCAGCTCAACGAGGGCGGAGAGGACTGAAGCTTTCTTT.

This clonotype was seen many times. A library prepared for alpha chains yielded this beta chain as an off-target read; its size is of little meaning. The chain carries TRBV14 and TRBJ1-6, with TRBD1 identical over 11 bases. Germline lookup yields CDR1 SGHDN and CDR2 FVKESK. V dropped 4 bases and J dropped 5; count of bases not matched to a gene: 4. This CDR3 comprises 16 residues. The CDR3 DNA follows: TGTGCCAGCAGCCCCCGGGGACAGGGGGATAATTCACCCCTCCACTTT. Amino acids: CASSPRGQGDNSPLHF.

Comments on this clonotype: Found in a library prepared for alpha chains, this beta chain is an off-target read, and its abundance has little meaning. The chain is built from TRBV19 and TRBJ2-4; 7 nucleotides line up with TRBD1. CDR3 length: 16 residues. The V gene end was trimmed by 2 bases and the J gene end by 0 bases; junction bases not matched to a gene: 4. Germline V gene data show CDR1 as LNHDA and CDR2 as SQIVND (reference sequence). CDR3 loop: CASSIRQGLAKNIQYF. CDR3 nucleotide sequence: TGTGCCAGTAGTATAAGACAGGGCCTAGCCAAAAACATTCAGTACTTC.

This clonotype has ten or more counts. This beta chain is an unintended read in a library built for alpha chains; its size means little. V usage is TRBV2 and J usage is TRBJ1-5, with unresolved D. Trimming took off 3 bases at V and 1 base at J, with 10 bases between the two ends. Looked up from germline, CDR1 is SNHLY and CDR2 is FYNNEI. The CDR3 spans 15 residues. This chain's CDR3 is CASSEGTTSNQPQHF. In DNA form, the CDR3 reads TGTGCCAGCAGTGAGGGTACTACAAGCAATCAGCCCCAGCATTTT.

This clonotype has a count of ten or more. A library made for alpha chains picked up this beta chain off target, so its size means little. The chain combines TRBV28 with TRBJ2-7; 7 bases are shared with TRBD1. CDR3 length: 15 amino acids. Germline lookup yields CDR1 MDHEN and CDR2 SYDVKM. V shed 4 bases, J shed 3 bases, and the junction held 9 bases outside the gene matches. In DNA form, the CDR3 reads TGTGCCAGCAGTTCCACCGGGGACAGAATCTACGAGCAGTACTTC. Translated, it gives CASSSTGDRIYEQYF.

As concerns this clonotype: Within a library made for alpha chains, this beta chain is off target, and its count is uninformative. The J gene is TRBJ1-1, the V gene TRBV4-3; D unresolved. Germline CDR1 reads LGHNA; CDR2 reads YSLEER. V lost 0 bases and J 5 bases, leaving 7 bases between the germline ends. The CDR3 length is 13 residues. CDR3 in amino acids: CASSQERVTEAFF. In nucleotides, the CDR3 is TGCGCCAGCAGCCAAGAACGGGTTACTGAAGCTTTCTTT.

This clonotype was observed many times. The library was prepared for alpha chains; this beta chain is a stray read, so its frequency means little. V usage is TRBV15 and J usage is TRBJ2-3; possibly TRBD2 for D (5 bases). Per the germline V gene, CDR1 is LNHNV and CDR2 is YYDKDF (reference sequence). The CDR3 extends over 13 amino acids. The ends were cut back, 8 bases at V and 3 bases at J, with 12 bases in the middle. DNA for the CDR3: TGTGCCACCGCACGGCGGGTGACAGATACGCAGTATTTT. The encoded protein is CATARRVTDTQYF.